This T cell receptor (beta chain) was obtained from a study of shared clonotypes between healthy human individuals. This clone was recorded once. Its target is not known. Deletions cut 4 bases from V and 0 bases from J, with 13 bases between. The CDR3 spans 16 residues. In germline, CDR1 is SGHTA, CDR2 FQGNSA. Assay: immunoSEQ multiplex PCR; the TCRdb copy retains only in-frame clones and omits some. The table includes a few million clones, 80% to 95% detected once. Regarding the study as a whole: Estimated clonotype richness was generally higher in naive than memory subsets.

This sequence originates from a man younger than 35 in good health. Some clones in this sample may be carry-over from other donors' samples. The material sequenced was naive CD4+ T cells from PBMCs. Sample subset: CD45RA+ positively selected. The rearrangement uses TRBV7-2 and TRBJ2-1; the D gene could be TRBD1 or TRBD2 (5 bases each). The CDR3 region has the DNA TGTGCCAGCAGCTCGTCGGGGACCCACTCCTACAATGAGCAGTTCTTC. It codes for CASSSSGTHSYNEQFF.